The 16 T cell receptor beta chains below were found in one sample sequenced in a study of identical twins. MiXCR, run by TCRdb on the 5' RACE reads, gives a single entry per CDR3 protein. The sample shows 15,000 to 20,000 distinct CDR3 sequences, roughly 70% of them seen only once. The sample consisted of memory (CD45RO+) T cells sorted from blood. The receptors come from a woman under 30 in good health. This table probably holds off-target reads from a library built for another chain.

The chain carries TRBV30 and TRBJ2-7; 10 bases line up with TRBD1. Germline V lookup: CDR1 GTSNPN, CDR2 SVGIG (reference sequence). The trim removed 4 bases at V and 1 base at J, leaving 4 bases unmatched. There are 14 residues in the CDR3. CDR3 DNA sequence: TGTGCCTGGACGCGGGACAGGGGTTCCTACGAGCAGTACTTC. Translated, it gives CAWTRDRGSYEQYF.

The chain employs TRBV15 and TRBJ1-1; tentatively, D is TRBD1 (5 bases). The CDR3 loop spans 16 amino acids. Germline assignment: CDR1 LNHNV and CDR2 YYDKDF (reference sequence). The germline V and J ends were trimmed by 6 bases and 0 bases, with 17 bases remaining between them. DNA of the CDR3: TGTGCCACCAGGATTCCGACAGTGGAGGTGAACACTGAAGCTTTCTTT. Protein sequence: CATRIPTVEVNTEAFF.

V usage is TRBV15 and J usage is TRBJ2-7, with TRBD2 identical over 9 bases. Germline V gene data show CDR1 as LNHNV and CDR2 as YYDKDF (reference sequence). The CDR3 covers 14 residues. The V segment lost 3 bases and the J segment 4 bases; nucleotides outside the gene matches: 4. The CDR3 DNA is TGTGCCACCAGCAGGGATCTAGCGGGATACGAGCAGTACTTC. Its translation: CATSRDLAGYEQYF.

Only a few counts were recorded for this clonotype. The genes are TRBV7-2 and TRBJ2-7; 8 bases fit TRBD2. Germline V gene lookup returns CDR1 SGHTA and CDR2 FQGNSA. The length of the CDR3 is 13 residues. Trimming took 3 bases from V and 2 from J; bases not matched to a gene: 0. CDR3 in amino acids: CASSFSGTYEQYF. CDR3 in DNA: TGTGCCAGCAGCTTTAGCGGGACCTACGAGCAGTACTTC.

The chain is built from TRBV20-1 and TRBJ2-1, with 9 bases matching TRBD2. The junction had 16 bases not matched to a gene; V was cut back by 3 bases and J by 10 bases. Germline V gene lookup returns CDR1 DFQATT and CDR2 SNEGSKA (reference sequence). This CDR3 has 16 amino acids. The chain's CDR3 is CSASNPIAGDREEQFF. CDR3 DNA sequence: TGCAGTGCTAGCAATCCCATAGCGGGGGACCGGGAGGAGCAGTTCTTC.

The chain is built from TRBV29-1 and TRBJ1-1; no reliable D call. Trimming stripped 5 bases from V and 8 bases from J, with 12 bases between. Germline lookup yields CDR1 SQVTM and CDR2 ANQGSEA. This CDR3 is 11 amino acids long. The CDR3 sequence: CSVLSGGEAFF. The DNA of the CDR3 is TGCAGCGTTCTCTCGGGAGGGGAAGCTTTCTTT.

CDR3 sequence reads: CASSFKVRDTEAFF. The CDR3 DNA reads as TGTGCCAGCAGCTTTAAAGTCAGGGACACTGAAGCTTTCTTT. The chain uses TRBV11-2 and TRBJ1-1, with D maybe TRBD1 (5 bases). Deletions cut 3 bases from V and 3 bases from J, with 11 bases between. Germline V gene data show CDR1 as SGHAT and CDR2 as FQNNGV. The CDR3 is made up of 14 amino acids. The full variable domain, its missing parts supplied by reference TRBV11-2 and TRBJ1-1, is EAGVAQSPRYKIIEKRQSVAFWCNPISGHATLYWYQQILGQGPKLLIQFQNNGVVDDSQLPKDRFSAERLKGVDSTLKIQPAKLEDSAVYLCASSFKVRDTEAFFGQGTRLTVV.

This clonotype was seen a few times. The CDR3 nucleotides read TGTGCCAGCTCAGCAATTAGCACAGATACGCAGTATTTT. Translating it yields CASSAISTDTQYF. The chain combines TRBV11-2 with TRBJ2-3; D gene uncertain. V lost 8 bases and J lost 0, with 9 bases in between. Per the germline V gene, CDR1 is SGHAT and CDR2 is FQNNGV. The CDR3 length is 13 residues.

The gene calls are TRBV19 and TRBJ2-1; 7 bases agree with TRBD2. The length of the CDR3 is 14 residues. Trimming cost V 1 base and J 6 bases; bases outside gene matches: 3. CDR1 is LNHDA, CDR2 SQIVND, per germline (reference sequence). CDR3 protein: CASSIARGSNEQFF. The CDR3 DNA sequence: TGTGCCAGTAGTATAGCGCGGGGGAGCAATGAGCAGTTCTTC.

The chain carries TRBV19 and TRBJ1-1, with D possibly being TRBD1 (6 bases). V was clipped by 9 bases and J by 1 base, with 24 bases between them. This CDR3 spans 17 amino acids. Germline CDR1 is LNHDA and CDR2 is SQIVND (reference sequence). In DNA form, the CDR3 reads TGTGCCAGCCGGGAGTATCTTGGACAGCATGGGAACACTGAAGCTTTCTTT. Encoded protein: CASREYLGQHGNTEAFF.

In its sample, this clonotype was seen a few times. This chain uses TRBV14 with TRBJ2-3; 11 bases are a match to TRBD2. The CDR3 spans 18 residues. The V and J ends lost 4 bases and 6 bases, in that order; junction bases with no gene match: 15. Germline lookup yields CDR1 SGHDN and CDR2 FVKESK. The CDR3 here is CASSRRLAGPQEGDTQYF. CDR3 bases: TGTGCCAGCAGCCGTCGACTAGCGGGACCGCAGGAGGGGGATACGCAGTATTTT. Supplemented by reference TRBV14 and TRBJ2-3, the full variable domain reads EAGVTQFPSHSVIEKGQTVTLRCDPISGHDNLYWYRRVMGKEIKFLLHFVKESKQDESGMPNNRFLAERTGGTYSTLKVQPAELEDSGVYFCASSRRLAGPQEGDTQYFGPGTRLTVL.

V is TRBV10-3 and J is TRBJ2-7; D assignment may be TRBD1 or TRBD2 (5 bases each). The CDR3 has 13 amino acids. V lost 6 bases and J lost 2, with 11 bases in between. From germline, CDR1 is ENHRY and CDR2 SYGVKD. CDR3: CAIRGRDPYEQYF. As DNA, the CDR3 is TGTGCCATCAGGGGCCGGGACCCCTACGAGCAGTACTTC.

J is TRBJ1-6 and V is TRBV30, with D unclear. The V gene's germline CDR1 is GTSNPN and CDR2 SVGIG (reference sequence). Trimming removed 1 base at V and 10 bases at J, with 14 bases between. The length of the CDR3 is 14 residues. The CDR3 nucleotides are TGTGCCTGGAGTGCTGGCCCTGTCGGGTCACCCCTCCACTTT. Its translation: CAWSAGPVGSPLHF.

DNA of the CDR3: TGTGCCAGCAGTTTGGGCGGCTCATACTACGAGCAGTACTTC. This translates into CASSLGGSYYEQYF. The rearrangement joins TRBV12-3 or TRBV12-4 to TRBJ2-7, with unresolved D. The CDR3 is 14 amino acids. The V end lost 3 bases, the J end lost 3 bases, and 12 bases lay between the germline ends.

This chain links TRBV11-2 with TRBJ1-1; tentatively, D is TRBD1 (6 bases). The CDR3 consists of 16 residues. Per germline, CDR1 SGHAT and CDR2 FQNNGV. Trimming removed 4 bases from V and 1 base from J, with 16 bases in between. The CDR3 region is CASSSGMRGPNTEAFF. CDR3 coding DNA: TGTGCCAGCAGCTCCGGGATGCGGGGGCCGAACACTGAAGCTTTCTTT.

In its sample, this clonotype was seen a few times. The gene calls are TRBV12-3 or TRBV12-4 and TRBJ2-5; maybe TRBD2 (7 bases). V shed 1 base and J shed 0 bases, with 18 bases lying between them. This CDR3 region has 18 residues. The CDR3 loop reads CASSLEATAGAYQETQYF. The CDR3 nucleotides are TGTGCCAGCAGTTTAGAGGCTACGGCGGGGGCGTACCAAGAGACCCAGTACTTC.